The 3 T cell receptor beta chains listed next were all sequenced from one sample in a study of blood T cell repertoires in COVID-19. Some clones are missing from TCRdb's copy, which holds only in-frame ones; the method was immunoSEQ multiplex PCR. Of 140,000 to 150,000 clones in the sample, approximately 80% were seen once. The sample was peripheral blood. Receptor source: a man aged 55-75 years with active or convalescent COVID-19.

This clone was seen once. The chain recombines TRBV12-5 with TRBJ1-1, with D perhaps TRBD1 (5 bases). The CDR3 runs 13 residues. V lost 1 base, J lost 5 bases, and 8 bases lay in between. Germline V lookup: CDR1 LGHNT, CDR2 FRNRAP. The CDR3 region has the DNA TGTGCTAGTGGTTTGGCAGGGTGGACTGAAGCTTTCTTT. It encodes CASGLAGWTEAFF.

In nucleotides, the CDR3 is TGTGCCAGCAGCGTAGGAGAGGGGGCAGGTGAAAAACTGTTTTTT. Amino acids: CASSVGEGAGEKLFF. The chain carries TRBV9 and TRBJ1-4; 7 bases agree with TRBD1. With 0 bases clipped from V and 7 bases from J, the junction kept 6 bases outside the gene matches. The germline V gene encodes CDR1 SGDLS and CDR2 YYNGEE. This CDR3 has 15 amino acids.

The CDR3 reads CASSSGTGFEKLFF. The CDR3 DNA is TGTGCCAGCAGCTCGGGGACAGGGTTTGAAAAACTGTTTTTT. V is TRBV7-2 and J is TRBJ1-4; TRBD1 aligns across 9 bases. CDR3 length: 14 residues. The V and J ends lost 4 bases and 7 bases, in that order; junction bases with no gene match: 4. Germline assignment: CDR1 SGHTA and CDR2 FQGNSA. The full variable domain, with the rest looked up from reference TRBV7-2 and TRBJ1-4, is GAGVSQSPSNKVTEKGKDVELRCDPISGHTALYWYRQSLGQGLEFLIYFQGNSAPDKSGLPSDRFSAERTGGSVSTLTIQRTQQEDSAVYLCASSSGTGFEKLFFGSGTQLSVL.